These 17 T cell receptor beta chains were sequenced from one sample in a study of blood T cells in healthy people across ages. A second about 7 to 12 cycle PCR used barcoded and J-beta primers. TCRdb re-called the 5' RACE reads through MiXCR, storing one row per CDR3 protein. The sample contains over 1,500,000 distinct CDR3 sequences, 30% to 40% of which appear only once. Sequenced material: blood. The receptor source for this set is a human donor in good health.

J is TRBJ2-1 and V is TRBV5-1; 7 nucleotides match TRBD1. V lost 3 bases, J lost 7 bases, and 7 bases stayed unmatched. CDR3 length: 14 residues. Germline V gene lookup returns CDR1 SGHRS and CDR2 YFSETQ. CDR3 residues: CASSYTGVENEQFF. CDR3 in DNA: TGCGCCAGCAGCTATACAGGGGTAGAGAATGAGCAGTTCTTC.

The gene calls are TRBV9 and TRBJ2-7, with a tentative D call TRBD1 (7 bases). Germline CDR1 reads SGDLS; CDR2 reads YYNGEE. V shed 4 bases and J shed 0 bases, with 23 bases lying between them. The CDR3 covers 18 residues. The CDR3 DNA sequence: TGTGCCAGCAGCCCCTTCGGTCAGGGGGGAGTCAGCTCCTACGAGCAGTACTTC. It translates to CASSPFGQGGVSSYEQYF.

This clonotype was detected a few times. This chain connects TRBV4-1 to TRBJ2-1; D is perhaps TRBD2 (5 bases). V lost 1 base to trimming and J lost 9 bases, with 16 bases between them. This CDR3 has 15 amino acids. Germline CDR1 is MGHRA and CDR2 is YSYEKL. The CDR3 reads CASSQGGNIRGEQFF. The CDR3 DNA follows: TGCGCCAGCAGCCAAGGGGGAAACATCCGGGGTGAGCAGTTCTTC.

CDR3 coding DNA: TGTGCCAGCAGCTTAGTAAAGGACTCGATATACGAGCAGTACTTC. It codes for CASSLVKDSIYEQYF. J is TRBJ2-7 and V is TRBV11-2; TRBD2 is a possible D gene (5 bases). V lost 1 base, J lost 4 bases, and 14 bases lay in between. From germline, CDR1 is SGHAT and CDR2 FQNNGV. The CDR3 consists of 15 residues.

This clonotype has only a few counts. The rearrangement links TRBV10-3 to TRBJ2-7, with TRBD1 matching 9 bases. Germline values: CDR1 ENHRY, CDR2 SYGVKD. Trimming took 0 bases from V and 1 from J; bases not matched to a gene: 10. The CDR3 has 18 residues. The CDR3 is CAISESLNGQGISYEQYF. The CDR3 nucleotides are TGTGCCATCAGTGAGTCCCTGAACGGACAGGGGATATCCTACGAGCAGTACTTC.

The V call is TRBV6-5, the J call TRBJ2-5; 8 nucleotides line up with TRBD1. V shed 0 bases, J shed 2 bases, and the junction held 8 bases outside the gene matches. Germline-derived CDR1 and CDR2 are MNHEY and SVGAGI. The CDR3 covers 17 residues. The CDR3 nucleotides read TGTGCCAGCAGTTACTCAAGGACAGGGAAAATTCAAGAGACCCAGTACTTC. Translation gives CASSYSRTGKIQETQYF.

V usage is TRBV6-6 and J usage is TRBJ1-4; TRBD1 is a possible D gene (5 bases). CDR1 and CDR2 (germline): MNHNY, SVGAGI (reference sequence). Trimming removed 2 bases at V and 3 bases at J, with 10 bases between. This CDR3 has 15 residues. CDR3 nucleotide sequence: TGTGCCAGCAGTTACGTGACAGCTCCTAATGAAAAACTGTTTTTT. It specifies CASSYVTAPNEKLFF.

The rearrangement uses TRBV4-3 and TRBJ1-1; 10 positions agree with TRBD1. Germline V gene data show CDR1 as LGHNA and CDR2 as YSLEER. Losses at the gene ends were 1 base for V and 5 bases for J; bases not matched to a gene: 7. The CDR3 covers 16 residues. CDR3 bases: TGCGCCAGCAGCCAAGGGGAGGGACAGGGGTTTACTGAAGCTTTCTTT. Its protein product is CASSQGEGQGFTEAFF.

CDR3 bases: TGTGCCAGCAGCTTACACCGGACAGGGAAGATGGATCAGCCCCAGCATTTT. It is translated as CASSLHRTGKMDQPQHF. The J gene is TRBJ1-5, the V gene TRBV7-3, with 8 positions matching TRBD1. The CDR3 contains 17 residues. Looked up from germline, CDR1 is SGHTA and CDR2 is FQGTGA. Losses at the gene ends were 2 bases for V and 5 bases for J; bases not matched to a gene: 11.

This chain uses TRBV5-1 with TRBJ1-4; the match to TRBD1 covers 8 bases. Per the germline V gene, CDR1 is SGHRS and CDR2 is YFSETQ. This CDR3 contains 15 residues. After removal of 4 bases from V and 8 bases from J, the junction contained 10 bases not matched to a gene. CDR3 protein: CASSTATGVLEKLFF. The CDR3 region has the DNA TGCGCCAGCAGCACCGCGACAGGGGTATTGGAAAAACTGTTTTTT.

CDR3 sequence (DNA): TGTGCCAGCAGTTTAACGCCCGGGACAGCTCTCGAAGCTTTCTTT. Translated, it gives CASSLTPGTALEAFF. This chain joins TRBV12-3 or TRBV12-4 and TRBJ1-1; 7 bases line up with TRBD1. The CDR3 spans 15 residues. J was trimmed by 8 bases and V by 2 bases; bases with no gene match: 11.

The genes are TRBV7-9 and TRBJ2-5; possibly TRBD1 or TRBD2 for D (5 bases each). V lost 5 bases and J lost 5, with 24 bases in between. The germline V gene encodes CDR1 SEHNR and CDR2 FQNEAQ (reference sequence). The length of the CDR3 is 17 residues. CDR3 sequence (DNA): TGTGCCAGCAGCCTAGGAGTGAGGGGTGCCCCGTATGAGACCCAGTACTTC. Encoded protein: CASSLGVRGAPYETQYF.

The table lists this clonotype with a few counts. The chain carries TRBV10-3 and TRBJ2-7, with 7 bases fitting TRBD2. Looked up from germline, CDR1 is ENHRY and CDR2 is SYGVKD. The CDR3 loop spans 15 amino acids. Trimming took 4 bases from V and 2 from J; bases not matched to a gene: 8. The CDR3 here is CAISVPSGAPYEQYF. CDR3 bases: TGTGCCATCAGTGTTCCAAGCGGGGCTCCCTACGAGCAGTACTTC.

V is TRBV7-3 and J is TRBJ1-4, with a tentative D call TRBD1 (5 bases). Germline CDR1 reads SGHTA; CDR2 reads FQGTGA. V gave up 5 bases and J gave up 7 bases, with 23 bases separating them. This CDR3 spans 17 amino acids. The CDR3 loop is CASSPNGMDTLLEKLFF. CDR3 nucleotides: TGTGCCAGCAGCCCCAATGGGATGGACACGTTACTTGAAAAACTGTTTTTT.

This clonotype was recorded a few times. The V gene is TRBV3-1, the J gene TRBJ1-3; weak D call: TRBD1 (6 bases). The CDR3 loop spans 15 amino acids. V was trimmed by 2 bases and J by 2 bases, leaving 10 bases between them. Looked up from germline, CDR1 is LGHDT and CDR2 is YNNKEL (reference sequence). CDR3 sequence: CASSQPQGPGNTIYF. Here the CDR3 DNA reads TGTGCCAGCAGCCAACCACAGGGACCTGGAAACACCATATATTTT.

This chain links TRBV7-2 with TRBJ2-5; D might be TRBD2 (6 bases). Deletions cut 4 bases from V and 7 bases from J, with 19 bases between. The CDR3 has 15 residues. Per germline, CDR1 SGHTA and CDR2 FQGNSA. This chain's CDR3 is CASSSAEVRGGTQYF. Here the CDR3 DNA reads TGTGCCAGCAGCTCCGCGGAGGTGAGGGGAGGGACCCAGTACTTC.

The CDR3 DNA is TGTGCCAGCAGTGACGGTGGGCGGGGGGACTACAATGAGCAGTTCTTC. Its translation: CASSDGGRGDYNEQFF. The chain has TRBV2 and TRBJ2-1; 8 positions match TRBD2. The ends lost 3 bases at V and 3 bases at J; junction bases unmatched: 7. The germline V gene has CDR1 SNHLY and CDR2 FYNNEI. This CDR3 comprises 16 residues.